The present T cell receptor (beta chain) was sequenced within a study of T cell changes during pregnancy in multiple sclerosis (dated by TCRdb to between 2018 and 2020). Regarding the complete study: The study looked at changes in the T cell repertoire across pregnancy in women with multiple sclerosis.

Including the terminal cysteine and phenylalanine, the CDR3 comprises 15 residues. The read is trimmed to its CDR3 DNA, 45 bases read in frame from base 1. Looking up the germline V gene yields CDR1 SGHVS and CDR2 FQNEAQ. The germline V end is reduced by 5 bases and the J end by 5 bases; junction bases left unmatched: 7. Concerning this clone itself: Its antigen target is currently unknown. Nothing much larger sits one base from this clone, and base qualities are not available.

Library preparation was by the immunoSEQ multiplex PCR assay. TCRdb carries this immuneACCESS record with in-frame sequences only. Its versions omit some clonotypes, under half of them owing to an unresolved V gene in the studies checked, with the rest unexplained. Here the sample has more than 70,000 clones; about nine tenths occur a single time. 1.5% to 2% of the sample is in the top ten clones. This chain is built from TRBV7-8 and TRBJ2-5, with TRBD2 matching 11 junction bases. This sequence was found in a female donor in good health, enrolled as a control in a pregnancy study. Sequences were derived from peripheral blood, sampled after pregnancy. The CDR3 has the sequence CASSGSGGAGETQYF. The nucleotides read TGTGCCAGCAGCGGTAGCGGGGGGGCCGGGGAGACCCAGTACTTC.